These 29 T cell receptor beta chains share one sample of origin, sequenced in a study of graft-versus-host responses after intestinal transplantation. Some clones are missing from TCRdb's copy, which holds only in-frame ones; the method was immunoSEQ multiplex PCR. Of 100,000 or so clones in the sample, roughly 87% were seen once. No antigen has been identified for these receptors. The material was unstimulated CD4+ T cells sorted from spleen or lymph node cells, obtained before transplant. Source of these receptors: a human donor who was the organ donor for an intestinal transplant.

V gene TRBV6-1 combines with J gene TRBJ2-7; D possibly corresponds to TRBD1 (6 bases). Germline-derived CDR1 and CDR2 are MNHNS and SASEGT. This CDR3 is 14 amino acids long. Trimming cost V 4 bases and J 2 bases, with 12 bases left between them. The CDR3 DNA follows: TGTGCCAGCAGTGGGCGAGGACAGACCTACGAGCAGTACTTC. As protein: CASSGRGQTYEQYF.

In this sample, this clone turned up once. This sequence joins TRBV5-4 and TRBJ2-1, with 7 nucleotides matching TRBD1. Germline CDR1 is SGHNT and CDR2 is YYREEE (reference sequence). The CDR3 runs 15 residues. The V gene end was trimmed by 4 bases and the J gene end by 0 bases; junction bases not matched to a gene: 4. CDR3 residues: CASSRDSPSYNEQFF. DNA for the CDR3: TGTGCCAGCAGCCGGGACAGCCCCTCCTACAATGAGCAGTTCTTC.

This chain links TRBV19 with TRBJ1-5; tentative D call: TRBD1 (6 bases). The CDR3 is 16 residues long. Trimming shortened V by 6 bases and J by 1 base, and 16 bases separated the two germline ends. Germline V gene sequence: CDR1 LNHDA, CDR2 SQIVND (reference sequence). The CDR3 reads CASSRGGGNSNQPQHF. Here the CDR3 DNA reads TGTGCCAGTAGCCGCGGAGGGGGGAACAGCAATCAGCCCCAGCATTTT.

The V and J genes are TRBV6-5 and TRBJ1-6; D might be TRBD1 (6 bases). The CDR3 consists of 13 residues. V lost 6 bases and J lost 10, with 13 bases in between. Germline CDR1 is MNHEY and CDR2 is SVGAGI. Here the CDR3 reads CASRPWTDSPLHF. CDR3 bases: TGTGCCAGCAGACCTTGGACAGACTCACCCCTCCACTTT.

The chain carries TRBV29-1 and TRBJ2-7; D remains unclear. V was pared by 7 bases and J by 4 bases, with 14 bases between. The CDR3 runs to 12 residues. Per the germline V gene, CDR1 is SQVTM and CDR2 is ANQGSEA. CDR3 region: CSAKDLGYEQYF. CDR3 nucleotides: TGCAGCGCCAAAGATCTCGGTTACGAGCAGTACTTC.

This CDR3 is CASSPSLSGGQETQYF. The CDR3 DNA reads TGTGCCAGCAGCCCCAGCCTGAGCGGGGGTCAAGAGACCCAGTACTTC. This chain links TRBV5-4 with TRBJ2-5; TRBD2 agrees at 8 bases. V dropped 4 bases and J dropped 2; count of bases not matched to a gene: 10. Germline loops: CDR1 SGHNT, CDR2 YYREEE (reference sequence). There are 16 residues in the CDR3.

The chain is built from TRBV5-8 and TRBJ2-3; TRBD1 agrees at 7 bases. The CDR3 consists of 18 residues. V trimming: 9 bases; J trimming: 2 bases; junction bases outside the gene matches: 21. The germline CDR1 and CDR2 sequences are SGHTS and YDEGEE. The CDR3 spells CATQLGMTGWSFTDTQYF. In DNA, the CDR3 is TGTGCCACCCAGCTTGGGATGACAGGGTGGTCCTTCACAGATACGCAGTATTTT.

This clone occurred a few times. The gene calls are TRBV5-1 and TRBJ2-1; D unresolved. Per germline, CDR1 SGHRS and CDR2 YFSETQ. Trimming shortened V by 0 bases and J by 5 bases, and 6 bases separated the two germline ends. The length of the CDR3 is 13 residues. The CDR3 coding sequence is TGCGCCAGCAGCTTGGGACCAAACAATGAGCAGTTCTTC. Its protein is CASSLGPNNEQFF.

J is TRBJ1-2 and V is TRBV27, with D unresolved. V was shortened by 2 bases and J by 8 bases, with 15 bases between the two germline ends. The CDR3 length is 14 residues. Germline V gives CDR1 MNHEY, CDR2 SMNVEV (reference sequence). The CDR3 coding sequence is TGTGCCAGCAGTTTAATCGGCAGGAATGAGGGCTACACCTTC. It specifies CASSLIGRNEGYTF.

This clone was observed a handful of times. Other nucleotide sequences in the sample specify the same CDR3. The chain uses TRBV14 and TRBJ2-3; D not resolved. The length of the CDR3 is 11 residues. Looked up from germline, CDR1 is SGHDN and CDR2 is FVKESK. The V end lost 3 bases, the J end lost 2 bases, and 0 bases lay between the germline ends. Written as DNA, the CDR3 is TGTGCCAGCAGCCACACAGATACGCAGTATTTT. This codes for CASSHTDTQYF.

The chain is built from TRBV6-1 and TRBJ2-1, with a weak D call TRBD2 (6 bases). V gave up 4 bases and J gave up 10 bases, with 14 bases separating them. This CDR3 is 13 amino acids long. From germline, CDR1 is MNHNS and CDR2 SASEGT. As DNA, the CDR3 is TGTGCCAGCAGTGTCGGGACTGGCAACGAGCAGTTCTTC. It translates to CASSVGTGNEQFF.

The rearrangement links TRBV4-2 to TRBJ1-1, with D unresolved. The CDR3 extends over 15 amino acids. Trimming removed 0 bases from V and 3 bases from J, with 11 bases in between. CDR1 and CDR2 (germline): LGHNA, YNFKEQ. CDR3 bases: TGTGCCAGCAGCCAAGATCGGTACGGATACACTGAAGCTTTCTTT. Translated: CASSQDRYGYTEAFF.

The V gene is TRBV13, the J gene TRBJ1-4, with 10 bases identical to TRBD1. The CDR3 sequence is 14 residues long. Germline CDR1 and CDR2: PRHDT and FYEKMQ (reference sequence). J gave up 8 bases and V 3 bases, and 3 bases lay outside the gene matches. Here the CDR3 DNA reads TGTGCCAGCAGCTTCCGGGACAGGGGCGAAAAACTGTTTTTT. Its translation is CASSFRDRGEKLFF.

The genes are TRBV6-1 and TRBJ1-1, with D tentatively TRBD1 (5 bases). The CDR3 runs 13 residues. The V end lost 6 bases, the J end lost 3 bases, and 11 bases lay between the germline ends. CDR1 and CDR2 from the germline V gene are MNHNS and SASEGT. The CDR3 here is CASRTQGDTEAFF. DNA for the CDR3: TGTGCCAGCAGAACCCAGGGAGACACTGAAGCTTTCTTT.

V usage is TRBV30 and J usage is TRBJ2-6, with D perhaps TRBD1 (5 bases). Germline V lookup: CDR1 GTSNPN, CDR2 SVGIG (reference sequence). V lost 3 bases and J lost 5, with 11 bases in between. The CDR3 totals 14 residues. The CDR3 DNA reads TGTGCCTGGAGCGGCGACAGAAGGGCCAACGTCCTGACTTTC. Translating gives CAWSGDRRANVLTF.

The chain couples TRBV12-5 to TRBJ1-1; 8 bases fit TRBD1. Unmatched junction bases numbered 6, after V lost 5 bases and J lost 4 bases. In germline, CDR1 is LGHNT, CDR2 FRNRAP. The CDR3 loop spans 14 amino acids. The CDR3, as DNA: TGTGCTAGTGGTAGCGGACAGGGTGGCACTGAAGCTTTCTTT. Protein sequence: CASGSGQGGTEAFF.

The chain carries TRBV30 and TRBJ1-4; tentative D call: TRBD1 (6 bases). CDR1 and CDR2 from the germline V gene are GTSNPN and SVGIG (reference sequence). This CDR3 region has 13 residues. Trimming removed 5 bases at V and 6 bases at J, with 13 bases between. The CDR3 DNA is TGTGCCTGGCAGGGGCGCCGGTATGAAAAACTGTTTTTT. It encodes CAWQGRRYEKLFF. Together with reference TRBV30 and TRBJ1-4, the CDR3 gives the full variable domain: SQTIHQWPATLVQPVGSPLSLECTVEGTSNPNLYWYRQAAGRGLQLLFYSVGIGQISSEVPQNLSASRPQDRQFILSSKKLLLSDSGFYLCAWQGRRYEKLFFGSGTQLSVL.

The J gene is TRBJ2-1, the V gene TRBV15; the D is unclear. CDR1 is LNHNV, CDR2 YYDKDF, per germline (reference sequence). V was cut by 6 bases and J by 10 bases, with 13 bases left in between. The CDR3 sequence is 12 residues long. CDR3 nucleotide sequence: TGTGCCACCAGTTGGAGTTCAACCGAGCAGTTCTTC. It specifies CATSWSSTEQFF.

J is TRBJ2-2 and V is TRBV7-2; D is unresolved. The CDR3 runs to 13 residues. V lost 7 bases and J 6 bases, leaving 12 bases between the germline ends. Looked up from germline, CDR1 is SGHTA and CDR2 is FQGNSA. The CDR3 DNA follows: TGTGCCAGCATCGCATCTTATCCCGGGGAGCTGTTTTTT. It codes for CASIASYPGELFF.

The table lists this clone with a count of one. The DNA of the CDR3 is TGTGCCAGCATCCCCGCGAAGGGGGACGGGGCCAACGTCCTGACTTTC. Its translation is CASIPAKGDGANVLTF. The chain recombines TRBV6-6 with TRBJ2-6; D may be TRBD1 (6 bases). With 7 bases removed from V and 4 bases from J, the gap between germline ends came to 17 bases. The CDR3 contains 16 residues. Looked up from germline, CDR1 is MNHNY and CDR2 is SVGAGI (reference sequence).

J is TRBJ2-5 and V is TRBV19; 7 nucleotides line up with TRBD2. Germline V CDR1 and CDR2: LNHDA, SQIVND (reference sequence). This CDR3 region has 14 residues. The trim removed 5 bases at V and 1 base at J, leaving 4 bases unmatched. The DNA of the CDR3 is TGTGCCAGTAGTGGGGGACTATCCCAAGAGACCCAGTACTTC. Translation gives CASSGGLSQETQYF.

V is TRBV28 and J is TRBJ2-4; TRBD1 aligns across 10 bases. The V and J ends lost 5 bases and 8 bases, in that order; junction bases with no gene match: 12. Per the germline V gene, CDR1 is MDHEN and CDR2 is SYDVKM. The CDR3 has 16 residues. The CDR3 nucleotides are TGTGCCAGCAGTCTAATCTCCGGGACAGGGGAGGACATTCAGTACTTC. This codes for CASSLISGTGEDIQYF. The full variable domain, with the rest looked up from reference TRBV28 and TRBJ2-4, is DVKVTQSSRYLVKRTGEKVFLECVQDMDHENMFWYRQDPGLGLRLIYFSYDVKMKEKGDIPEGYSVSREKKERFSLILESASTNQTSMYLCASSLISGTGEDIQYFGAGTRLSVL.

The V call is TRBV10-3, the J call TRBJ2-1; no definite D call. CDR3 length equals 13 residues. V gave up 4 bases and J gave up 10 bases, with 14 bases separating them. Germline assignment: CDR1 ENHRY and CDR2 SYGVKD. CDR3 sequence reads: CAISASRTDEQFF. The CDR3 DNA reads as TGTGCCATCAGTGCCTCTAGGACGGACGAGCAGTTCTTC.

The genes are TRBV5-1 and TRBJ1-1; no clear D gene. This CDR3 has 13 residues. Trimming shortened V by 4 bases and J by 0 bases, and 7 bases separated the two germline ends. Germline loops: CDR1 SGHRS, CDR2 YFSETQ. Written as DNA, the CDR3 is TGCGCCAGCAGCCCAGGCCTGAACACTGAAGCTTTCTTT. This encodes CASSPGLNTEAFF.

The chain recombines TRBV20-1 with TRBJ2-4; no definite D call. Germline values: CDR1 DFQATT, CDR2 SNEGSKA (reference sequence). Trimming cost V 0 bases and J 15 bases, with 12 bases left between them. This CDR3 contains 11 residues. The CDR3 DNA follows: TGCAGTGCTAGAGACGGCCCCCACCGGTACTTC. It codes for CSARDGPHRYF.

V and J are TRBV15 and TRBJ1-4, with D tentatively TRBD1 (6 bases). Trimming removed 3 bases at V and 5 bases at J, with 10 bases between. The CDR3 sequence is 14 residues long. In germline, CDR1 is LNHNV, CDR2 YYDKDF (reference sequence). The CDR3 protein is CATSRDSLNEKLFF. In DNA form, the CDR3 reads TGTGCCACCAGCAGGGACAGCTTGAATGAAAAACTGTTTTTT. The variable domain in full, completed from reference TRBV15 and TRBJ1-4, reads DAMVIQNPRYQVTQFGKPVTLSCSQTLNHNVMYWYQQKSSQAPKLLFHYYDKDFNNEADTPDNFQSRRPNTSFCFLDIRSPGLGDTAMYLCATSRDSLNEKLFFGSGTQLSVL.

DNA for the CDR3: TGTGCCAGCAGCTTAAGGACAGGGTCCTACAATGAGCAGTTCTTC. Its translation: CASSLRTGSYNEQFF. This chain links TRBV7-9 with TRBJ2-1; 8 bases line up with TRBD1. With 2 bases clipped from V and 1 base from J, the junction kept 1 base outside the gene matches. Germline V gives CDR1 SEHNR, CDR2 FQNEAQ (reference sequence). The CDR3 is 15 residues long.

The chain employs TRBV7-2 and TRBJ1-3; D remains ambiguous. Germline CDR1 reads SGHTA; CDR2 reads FQGNSA. The CDR3 runs 15 residues. The germline V and J ends were trimmed by 1 base and 0 bases, with 7 bases remaining between them. The CDR3: CASSLGSASGNTIYF. CDR3 DNA sequence: TGTGCCAGCAGCTTAGGCAGTGCCTCTGGAAACACCATATATTTT.

V is TRBV7-8 and J is TRBJ1-1; possibly TRBD1 for D (5 bases). The CDR3 runs 13 residues. Trimming left V 1 base short and J 6 bases short, with 9 bases between. From germline, CDR1 is SGHVS and CDR2 FQNEAQ. DNA of the CDR3: TGTGCCAGCAGCTTAGGACAGCTCCCTGAAGCTTTCTTT. Protein product: CASSLGQLPEAFF.